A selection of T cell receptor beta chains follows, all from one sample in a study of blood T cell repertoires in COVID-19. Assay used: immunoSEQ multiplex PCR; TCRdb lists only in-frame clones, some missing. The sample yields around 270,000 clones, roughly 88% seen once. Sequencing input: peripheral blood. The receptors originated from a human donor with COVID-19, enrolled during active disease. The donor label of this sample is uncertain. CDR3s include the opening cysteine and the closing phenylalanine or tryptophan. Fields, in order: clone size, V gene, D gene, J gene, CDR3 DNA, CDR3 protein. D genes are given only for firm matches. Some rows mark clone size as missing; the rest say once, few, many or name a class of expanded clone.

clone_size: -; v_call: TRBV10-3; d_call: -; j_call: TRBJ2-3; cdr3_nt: TGTGCCACCGCACTTACCACTTCGTCCACAGATACGCAGTATTTT; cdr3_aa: CATALTTSSTDTQYF
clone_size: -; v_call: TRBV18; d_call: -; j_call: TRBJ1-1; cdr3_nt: TGTGCCAGCTCACCACTGGGGCTGAAGAACACTGAAGCTTTCTTT; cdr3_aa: CASSPLGLKNTEAFF
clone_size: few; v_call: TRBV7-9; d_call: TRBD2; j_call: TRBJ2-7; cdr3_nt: TGTGCCAGCAGCTTACTAGCGGGAGAATCCGAGCAGTACTTC; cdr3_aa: CASSLLAGESEQYF
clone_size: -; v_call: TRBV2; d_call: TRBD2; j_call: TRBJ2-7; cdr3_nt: TGTGCCAGCAGTGCTGGGAGGGCCGGTACCTACGAGCAGTACTTC; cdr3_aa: CASSAGRAGTYEQYF
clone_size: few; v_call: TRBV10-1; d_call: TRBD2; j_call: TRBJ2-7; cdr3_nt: TGCGCCAGCAGTGAAGGACTAGCGGGAGGGGTATCCTACGAGCAGTACTTC; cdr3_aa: CASSEGLAGGVSYEQYF
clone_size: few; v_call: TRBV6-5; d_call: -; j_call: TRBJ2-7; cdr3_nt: TGTGCCAGCAGAGGAGACCTCTACGAGCAGTACTTC; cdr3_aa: CASRGDLYEQYF
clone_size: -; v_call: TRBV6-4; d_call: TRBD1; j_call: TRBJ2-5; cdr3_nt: TGTGCCAGCAGTGCACCGGGACAGGGGCGAGAGACCCAGTACTTC; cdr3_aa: CASSAPGQGRETQYF
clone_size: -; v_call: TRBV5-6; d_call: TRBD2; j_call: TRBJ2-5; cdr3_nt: TGTGCCAGCAGCTTGGCCTGGAGTAGCGGGAGAGGGGAGACCCAGTACTTC; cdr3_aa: CASSLAWSSGRGETQYF
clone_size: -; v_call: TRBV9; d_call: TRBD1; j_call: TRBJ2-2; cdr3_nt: TGTGCCAGCAGCGACGACAGGGGGAGGACCGGGGAGCTGTTTTTT; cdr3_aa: CASSDDRGRTGELFF
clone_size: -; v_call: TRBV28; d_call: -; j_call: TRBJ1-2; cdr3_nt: TGTGCCAGCAGTTTACTCAACTATGGCTACACCTTC; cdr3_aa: CASSLLNYGYTF
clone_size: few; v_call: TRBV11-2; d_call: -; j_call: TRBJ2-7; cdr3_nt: TGTGCCAGCAGCTTAGTTTTTCGAGCGGCGGGGCAGTACTTC; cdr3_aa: CASSLVFRAAGQYF
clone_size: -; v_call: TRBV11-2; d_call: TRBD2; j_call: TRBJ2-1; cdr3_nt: TGTGCCAGCAGCCCGACTAGCGAGGGTGAGCAGTTCTTC; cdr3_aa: CASSPTSEGEQFF
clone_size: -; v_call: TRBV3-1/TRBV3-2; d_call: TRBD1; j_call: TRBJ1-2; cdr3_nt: TGTGCCAGCAGCCAAGGGGGACAGGGCCGCTATGGCTACACCTTC; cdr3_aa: CASSQGGQGRYGYTF
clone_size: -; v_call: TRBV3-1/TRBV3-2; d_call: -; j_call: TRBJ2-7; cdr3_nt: TGTGCCAGCAGCCAAGCCGGTTACCCCTACGAGCAGTACTTC; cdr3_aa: CASSQAGYPYEQYF
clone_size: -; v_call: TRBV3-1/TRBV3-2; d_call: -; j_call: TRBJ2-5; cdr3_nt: TGTGCCAGCGGGCGGCGAGGGCAAGAGACCCAGTACTTC; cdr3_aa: CASGRRGQETQYF
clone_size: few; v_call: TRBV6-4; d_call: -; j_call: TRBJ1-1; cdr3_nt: TGTGCCAGCAGTGGGGACGGAGGGACTGAAGCTTTCTTT; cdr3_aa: CASSGDGGTEAFF
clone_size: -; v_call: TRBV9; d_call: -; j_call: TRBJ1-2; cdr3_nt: TGTGCCAGCAGCGTAATCCCAGGGAACTATGGCTACACCTTC; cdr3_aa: CASSVIPGNYGYTF
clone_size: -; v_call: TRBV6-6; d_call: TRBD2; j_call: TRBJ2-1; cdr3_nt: TGTGCCAGCAGCGGGACTAGCGACTACAATGAGCAGTTCTTC; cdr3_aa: CASSGTSDYNEQFF
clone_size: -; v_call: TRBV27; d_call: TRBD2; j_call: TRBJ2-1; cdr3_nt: TGTGCCAGCAGTTCCTCCGGCCGCCTAGCGGGAGCGGCCTACAATGAGCAGTTCTTC; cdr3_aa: CASSSSGRLAGAAYNEQFF
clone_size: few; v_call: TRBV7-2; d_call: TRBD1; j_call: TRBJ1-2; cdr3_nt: TGTGCCAGCAGGCCAGGGGGGCGATACTATGGCTACACCTTC; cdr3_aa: CASRPGGRYYGYTF
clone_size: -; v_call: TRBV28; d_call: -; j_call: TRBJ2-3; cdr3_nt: TGTGCCAGCACCCCCGGGACACCCACAGATACGCAGTATTTT; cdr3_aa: CASTPGTPTDTQYF
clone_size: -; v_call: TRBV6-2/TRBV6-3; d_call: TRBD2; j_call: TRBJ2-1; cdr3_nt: TGTGCCAGCAGTACCAGCGGGAGGGCCCGTAATGAGCAGTTCTTC; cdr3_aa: CASSTSGRARNEQFF
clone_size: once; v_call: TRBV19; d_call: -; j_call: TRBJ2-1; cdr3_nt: TGTGCCACTCTCGGCGGTATTGGAAGAAATGAGCAGTTCTTC; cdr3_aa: CATLGGIGRNEQFF
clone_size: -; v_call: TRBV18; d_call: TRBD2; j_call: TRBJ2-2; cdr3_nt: TGTGCCAGCTCACCACAACTTAGCGGGTTCAACACCGGGGAGCTGTTTTTT; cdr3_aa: CASSPQLSGFNTGELFF
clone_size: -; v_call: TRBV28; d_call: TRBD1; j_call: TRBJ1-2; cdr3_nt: TGTGCCAGCAGTTTAGGCAGGGGGAATGGCTACACCTTC; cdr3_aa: CASSLGRGNGYTF
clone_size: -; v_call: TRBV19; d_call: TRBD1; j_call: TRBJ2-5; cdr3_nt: TGTGCCAGTAGTATGGACAGGCGCCAAGAGACCCAGTACTTC; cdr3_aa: CASSMDRRQETQYF
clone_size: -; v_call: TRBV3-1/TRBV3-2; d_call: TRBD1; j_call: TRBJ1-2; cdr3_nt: TGTGCCAGCAGCGCCCGGGACAGGGAAAGAGGCTACACCTTC; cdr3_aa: CASSARDRERGYTF
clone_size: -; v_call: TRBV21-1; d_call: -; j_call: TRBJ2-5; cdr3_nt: TGTGCCAGCAGCAAACCGGGCGGAAAAACAGGGGGTCCCCCACAAGAGACCCAGTACTTC; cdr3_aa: CASSKPGGKTGGPPQETQYF
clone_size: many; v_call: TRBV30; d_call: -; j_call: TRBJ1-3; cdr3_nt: TGTGCCTGGAGTCGGAGGAGCTCTGGAAACACCATATATTTT; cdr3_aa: CAWSRRSSGNTIYF
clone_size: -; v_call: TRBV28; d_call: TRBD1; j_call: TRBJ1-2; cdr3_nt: TGTGCCACCCCGCCCTCCGCACACAGGGGCCTTGACTATGGCTACACCTTC; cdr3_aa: CATPPSAHRGLDYGYTF
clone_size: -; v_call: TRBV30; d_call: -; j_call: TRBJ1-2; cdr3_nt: TGTGCCTGGAGTAGCGGGGGAGCTAACTATGGCTACACCTTC; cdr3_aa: CAWSSGGANYGYTF
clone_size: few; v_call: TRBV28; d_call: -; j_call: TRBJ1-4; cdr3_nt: TGTGCCAGCAGTACCACATTAAATGAAAAACTGTTTTTT; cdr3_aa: CASSTTLNEKLFF
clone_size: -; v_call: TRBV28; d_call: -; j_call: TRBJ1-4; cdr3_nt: TGTGCCAGCAGTCCGAGGAACAGGAAGGGGAAACTGTTTTTT; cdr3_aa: CASSPRNRKGKLFF
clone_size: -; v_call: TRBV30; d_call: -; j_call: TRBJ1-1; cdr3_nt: TGTGCCTGGAGTGGGACAAGGAACACTGAAGCTTTCTTT; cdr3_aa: CAWSGTRNTEAFF
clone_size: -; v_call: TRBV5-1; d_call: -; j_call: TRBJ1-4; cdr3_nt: TGCGCCAGCAGCTTGGTAGGGCAGGGAAATGAAAAACTGTTTTTT; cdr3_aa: CASSLVGQGNEKLFF
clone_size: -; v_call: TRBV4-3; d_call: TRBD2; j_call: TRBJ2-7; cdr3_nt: TGCGCCAGCAGCCCCGGGACTAGCGGAGTCTCCTACGAGCAGTACTTC; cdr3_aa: CASSPGTSGVSYEQYF
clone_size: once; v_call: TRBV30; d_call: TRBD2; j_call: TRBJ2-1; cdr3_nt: TGTGCCTGGAGTGTAAGTTTGGCTAGCGGGAGCTACAATGAGCAGTTCTTC; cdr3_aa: CAWSVSLASGSYNEQFF
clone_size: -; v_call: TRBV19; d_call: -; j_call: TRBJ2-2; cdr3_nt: TGTGCCAGTAGTATCCTTACCGGGGAGCTGTTTTTT; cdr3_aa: CASSILTGELFF
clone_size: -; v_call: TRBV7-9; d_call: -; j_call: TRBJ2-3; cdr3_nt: TGTGCCAGCAGCTTCGGGCGGGACGCAGATACGCAGTATTTT; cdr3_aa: CASSFGRDADTQYF
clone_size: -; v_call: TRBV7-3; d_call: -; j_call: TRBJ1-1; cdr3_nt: TGTGCCAGCAGCGTTCAAGCTGTTAACACTGAAGCTTTCTTT; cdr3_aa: CASSVQAVNTEAFF
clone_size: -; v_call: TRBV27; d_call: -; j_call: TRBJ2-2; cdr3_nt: TGTGCCAGCAGTTTATGGGCAGGGGCCGTTTCCGGGGAGCTGTTTTTT; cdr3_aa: CASSLWAGAVSGELFF
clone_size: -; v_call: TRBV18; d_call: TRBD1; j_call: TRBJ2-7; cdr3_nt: TGTGCCAGCTCGTTAGACAGGGGGGCCGGGAACGAGCAGTACTTC; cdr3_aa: CASSLDRGAGNEQYF
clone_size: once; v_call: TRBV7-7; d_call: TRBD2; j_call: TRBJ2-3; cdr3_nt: TGTGCTAGCAGCTTAGGTAGCGGGAGGGCCAACGCAGATACGCAGTATTTT; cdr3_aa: CASSLGSGRANADTQYF
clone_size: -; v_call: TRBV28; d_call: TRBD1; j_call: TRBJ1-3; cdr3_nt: TGTGCCAGCAGTTTAATTGGACAGGGGGCGGGATTCACCATATATTTT; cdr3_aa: CASSLIGQGAGFTIYF
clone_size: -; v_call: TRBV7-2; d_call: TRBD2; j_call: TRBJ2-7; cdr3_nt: TGTGCCAGCAGCTTAGCCGGGACTAGCGGAGCCTACGAGCAGTACTTC; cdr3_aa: CASSLAGTSGAYEQYF
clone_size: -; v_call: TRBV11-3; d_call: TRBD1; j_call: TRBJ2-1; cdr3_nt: TGTGCCAGCAGCACCAGAGGGACAGGGGACTACAATGAGCAGTTCTTC; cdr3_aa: CASSTRGTGDYNEQFF
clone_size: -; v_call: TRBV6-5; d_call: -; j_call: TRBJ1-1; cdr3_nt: TGTGCCAGCCGGGGGAGGTCTCCGCCCGGGTCTGAAGCTTTCTTT; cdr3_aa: CASRGRSPPGSEAFF
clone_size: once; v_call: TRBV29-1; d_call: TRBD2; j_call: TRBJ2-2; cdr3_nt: TGCAGCGTTGACCTTAGCGGGAGCGGGGAGCTGTTTTTT; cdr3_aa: CSVDLSGSGELFF